This T cell receptor beta chain was obtained from a study of T cell responses to AZD1222 COVID-19 vaccine. Sequenced by immunoSEQ multiplex PCR; TCRdb stores in-frame clones only, minus some. This table holds 110,000 or so clones, 86% found once. This CDR3 has 14 residues. Germline CDR1 GTSNPN, CDR2 SVGIG (reference sequence). V was pared by 3 bases and J by 3 bases, with 15 bases between. As for this clone: Its matching antigen is unknown.

Whole-study results and caveats: CD4 TCRs linked to vaccination spanned spike, dominating at 160-218 and 743-854. Donors were chiefly white British, with a greater number of females, and clonal diversity was perhaps underestimated.

The rearrangement links TRBV30 to TRBJ2-7; TRBD1 is a possible D gene (7 bases). The receptor was isolated from an adult who received the AZD1222 COVID-19 vaccine. Sequenced material: peripheral blood, taken 28 days after the second AZD1222 dose. DNA for the CDR3: TGTGCCTGGAGCCCCCAGGGGGGATACTACGAGCAGTACTTC. Amino acids: CAWSPQGGYYEQYF.